This is a list of T cell receptor beta chains from one sample in a study of blood T cell repertoires in COVID-19. The table came from immunoSEQ multiplex PCR; TCRdb's copy has only in-frame clones and leaves some out. The sample shows 400,000 to 450,000 clones, 85% to 90% of them seen only once. Source material: PBMCs or T cells enriched from blood (not recorded which). The origin of the receptors is a man under 40 who had recovered from COVID-19. The CDR3 runs from the conserved cysteine through the conserved F or W. D genes are given only for firm matches. Only some rows state a clone size, as once, few, many or a class for expanded clones.

cdr3_length	d_call	v_call	j_call	clone_size	cdr3_aa	cdr3_nt
12	TRBD1	TRBV30	TRBJ2-7	NA	CALGQGPYEQYF	TGTGCCTTAGGACAGGGCCCCTACGAGCAGTACTTC
15	TRBD1	TRBV13	TRBJ1-1	NA	CASSPRQGLNTEAFF	TGTGCCAGCAGCCCCCGACAGGGACTCAACACTGAAGCTTTCTTT
14	NA	TRBV13	TRBJ2-2	NA	CASSLGGRDGELFF	TGTGCCAGCAGCTTAGGCGGGAGAGACGGGGAGCTGTTTTTT
17	NA	TRBV30	TRBJ1-5	NA	CAWSQSRAPRSNQPQHF	TGTGCCTGGAGTCAGAGCAGGGCGCCGAGGAGCAATCAGCCCCAGCATTTT
13	NA	TRBV28	TRBJ1-2	NA	CASSLSQNYGYTF	TGTGCCAGCAGTCTTTCGCAGAACTATGGCTACACCTTC
13	NA	TRBV7-9	TRBJ1-1	NA	CASSASGNTEAFF	TGTGCCAGCAGCGCCTCAGGGAACACTGAAGCTTTCTTT
14	TRBD2	TRBV9	TRBJ2-1	NA	CASSAGLAGNEQFF	TGTGCCAGCAGCGCGGGACTAGCGGGCAATGAGCAGTTCTTC
15	NA	TRBV3-1/TRBV3-2	TRBJ2-2	NA	CASSQRGTNTGELFF	TGTGCCAGCAGCCAAAGGGGGACCAACACCGGGGAGCTGTTTTTT
17	TRBD2	TRBV11-2	TRBJ2-7	NA	CASSFRTSGQFSYEQYF	TGTGCCAGCAGCTTCAGGACTAGCGGGCAATTCTCCTACGAGCAGTACTTC
14	TRBD2	TRBV5-4	TRBJ2-1	once	CASSLRSGSDEQFF	TGTGCCAGCAGCTTGCGGAGCGGGAGCGATGAGCAGTTCTTC
14	TRBD1	TRBV28	TRBJ2-1	NA	CASRTGTGNNEQFF	TGTGCCAGCAGAACCGGGACAGGGAACAATGAGCAGTTCTTC
13	NA	TRBV11-2	TRBJ1-1	NA	CASSLARGTEAFF	TGTGCCAGCAGCTTAGCCCGGGGGACTGAAGCTTTCTTT
15	NA	TRBV28	TRBJ1-5	NA	CASSLASGQSQPQHF	TGTGCCAGCAGTTTAGCGTCGGGTCAGAGTCAGCCCCAGCATTTT
15	TRBD1	TRBV6-5	TRBJ1-2	NA	CASYTRDRINYGYTF	TGTGCCAGCTATACTCGGGACAGAATTAACTATGGCTACACCTTC
17	NA	TRBV7-9	TRBJ1-4	NA	CASSPGLRGATNEKLFF	TGTGCCAGCAGCCCGGGACTGAGGGGCGCAACTAATGAAAAACTGTTTTTT
15	TRBD1	TRBV4-1	TRBJ1-4	NA	CASSQVTPTTGKLFF	TGCGCCAGCAGCCAAGTTACTCCAACGACAGGGAAACTGTTTTTT
13	NA	TRBV24-1	TRBJ1-2	NA	CATRGRDGYGYTF	TGTGCCACCAGAGGGAGGGACGGCTATGGCTACACCTTC
14	NA	TRBV28	TRBJ1-1	NA	CASSLPGAWAEAFF	TGTGCCAGCAGCCTCCCAGGGGCTTGGGCTGAAGCTTTCTTT
15	TRBD1	TRBV5-1	TRBJ2-7	NA	CASSSLGTGSYEQYF	TGCGCCAGCAGCTCCTTGGGGACAGGATCCTACGAGCAGTACTTC
14	NA	TRBV28	TRBJ2-4	NA	CASTPPGKRDIQYF	TGTGCCAGCACCCCTCCCGGGAAACGGGACATTCAGTACTTC
15	TRBD2	TRBV27	TRBJ2-1	NA	CASSLSLAAGVEQFF	TGTGCCAGCAGTTTATCGCTAGCCGCGGGAGTGGAGCAGTTCTTC
15	NA	TRBV28	TRBJ1-1	NA	CASSLIGPVNTEAFF	TGTGCCAGCAGTTTGATCGGTCCCGTCAACACTGAAGCTTTCTTT
12	NA	TRBV27	TRBJ2-7	NA	CASSYPAGEQYF	TGTGCCAGCAGCTACCCCGCCGGGGAGCAGTACTTC
15	TRBD1	TRBV15	TRBJ1-5	NA	CATSRDVGGGQPQHF	TGTGCCACCAGCAGAGATGTAGGGGGCGGTCAGCCCCAGCATTTT
16	TRBD1	TRBV10-1	TRBJ2-2	few	CASSEGTGGLTGELFF	TGCGCCAGCAGTGAGGGGACAGGGGGGCTCACCGGGGAGCTGTTTTTT
15	TRBD2	TRBV5-8	TRBJ2-5	NA	CASSNPLAGQETQYF	TGTGCCAGCAGCAATCCTCTAGCGGGCCAAGAGACCCAGTACTTC
14	NA	TRBV25-1	TRBJ1-2	once	CASSADSPNYGYTF	TGTGCCAGCAGTGCGGACAGTCCTAACTATGGCTACACCTTC
14	NA	TRBV10-1	TRBJ1-4	NA	CASSESSVSEKLFF	TGCGCCAGCAGTGAATCTTCGGTTAGCGAAAAACTGTTTTTT
15	TRBD1	TRBV5-8	TRBJ2-1	NA	CASSLLRTGYNEQFF	TGTGCCAGCAGCTTGTTGAGGACAGGATACAATGAGCAGTTCTTC
14	NA	TRBV19	TRBJ1-5	NA	CASSIGSVDQPQHF	TGTGCCAGTAGTATAGGGTCGGTTGATCAGCCCCAGCATTTT
15	TRBD2	TRBV7-2	TRBJ2-7	NA	CASSKSTSGGYEQYF	TGTGCCAGCAGCAAGAGCACTAGCGGGGGATACGAGCAGTACTTC
12	TRBD1	TRBV12-3/TRBV12-4	TRBJ1-1	once	CASKQGPTEAFF	TGTGCCAGCAAACAGGGGCCCACTGAAGCTTTCTTT
15	TRBD1	TRBV5-1	TRBJ1-5	NA	CASSLGQGGNQPQHF	TGCGCCAGCAGCTTGGGACAGGGTGGCAATCAGCCCCAGCATTTT
13	TRBD1	TRBV5-4	TRBJ2-7	NA	CASSTQGNYEQYF	TGTGCCAGCAGCACACAGGGGAACTACGAGCAGTACTTC
15	TRBD1	TRBV25-1	TRBJ1-2	NA	CASSDMTGGNYGYTF	TGTGCCAGCAGTGATATGACAGGGGGCAACTATGGCTACACCTTC
14	TRBD2	TRBV18	TRBJ2-3	NA	CASSWGAGGTTQYF	TGTGCCAGCTCCTGGGGAGCGGGAGGTACCACGCAGTATTTT
15	TRBD2	TRBV28	TRBJ2-5	NA	CASSLIAGGEETQYF	TGTGCCAGCAGTTTAATAGCGGGAGGGGAAGAGACCCAGTACTTC
15	TRBD2	TRBV9	TRBJ2-1	NA	CASSPGLADYNEQFF	TGTGCCAGCAGTCCGGGACTAGCGGATTACAATGAGCAGTTCTTC
13	NA	TRBV11-3	TRBJ1-1	NA	CASSEGGFTEAFF	TGTGCCAGCAGCGAAGGGGGTTTCACTGAAGCTTTCTTT
15	NA	TRBV9	TRBJ2-7	NA	CASSVGTDASYEQYF	TGTGCCAGCAGCGTAGGGACAGATGCCTCCTACGAGCAGTACTTC
14	NA	TRBV10-3	TRBJ2-3	few	CAISESTVPDTQYF	TGTGCCATCAGTGAGAGCACAGTTCCAGATACGCAGTATTTT
14	NA	TRBV9	TRBJ1-6	NA	CASSVASFDSPLHF	TGTGCCAGCAGCGTAGCCTCTTTCGATTCACCCCTCCACTTT
11	NA	TRBV28	TRBJ2-7	NA	CASSFMSRQYF	TGTGCCAGCAGTTTTATGAGTAGGCAGTACTTC
18	TRBD1	TRBV7-2	TRBJ1-5	NA	CASSPRDRGRFGNQPQHF	TGTGCCAGCAGCCCCCGGGACAGGGGGCGATTTGGCAATCAGCCCCAGCATTTT
16	NA	TRBV12-5	TRBJ2-3	NA	CASGLVLGGATDTQYF	TGTGCTAGTGGTTTGGTACTAGGGGGTGCGACAGATACGCAGTATTTT
15	TRBD2	TRBV6-5	TRBJ2-1	NA	CASRGLADGRNEQFF	TGTGCCAGCAGGGGACTAGCGGACGGACGGAATGAGCAGTTCTTC
14	TRBD1	TRBV18	TRBJ1-4	NA	CASSRGTGGGLLFF	TGTGCCAGCTCACGGGGCACAGGGGGCGGCCTACTGTTTTTT
14	NA	TRBV28	TRBJ2-1	NA	CASSGRDFLRNQFF	TGTGCCAGCAGTGGCCGGGACTTCCTACGTAACCAGTTCTTC
15	NA	TRBV5-6	TRBJ2-5	NA	CASSPEGRFWKTQYF	TGTGCCAGCAGCCCGGAGGGCCGGTTTTGGAAGACCCAGTACTTC